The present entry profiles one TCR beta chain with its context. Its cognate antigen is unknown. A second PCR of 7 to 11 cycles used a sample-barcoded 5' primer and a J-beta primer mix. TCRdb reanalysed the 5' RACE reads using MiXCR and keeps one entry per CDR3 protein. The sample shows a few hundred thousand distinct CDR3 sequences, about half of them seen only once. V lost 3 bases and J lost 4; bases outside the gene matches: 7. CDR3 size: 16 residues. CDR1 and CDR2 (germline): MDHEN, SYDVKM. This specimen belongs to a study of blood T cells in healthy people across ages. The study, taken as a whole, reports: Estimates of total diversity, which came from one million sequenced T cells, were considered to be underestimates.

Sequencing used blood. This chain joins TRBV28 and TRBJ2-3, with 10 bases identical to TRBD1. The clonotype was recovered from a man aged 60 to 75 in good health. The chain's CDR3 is CASSFPRTGGADTQYF. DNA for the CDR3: TGTGCCAGCAGTTTCCCTCGGACAGGGGGGGCAGATACGCAGTATTTT.